The clone carrying this T cell receptor (beta chain) appeared many times. Its antigen is unidentified. Per the germline V gene, CDR1 is GTSNPN and CDR2 is SVGIG (reference sequence). The CDR3 contains 11 residues. Trimming removed 0 bases at V and 7 bases at J, with 7 bases between. TCRdb called the reads again in MiXCR, with one record for every CDR3 protein. The sample has tens of thousands of distinct CDR3 sequences, 3.7% seen once; the top ten hold approximately 4.3%. This sample was included in a study of T cell repertoires in cytomegalovirus infection. Study-wide background: Both a matching HLA type and CMV infection were indicated by public TCR beta signatures. Study-level results: HLA-C-restricted TCR beta clonotypes specific for CMV led the ex vivo response. Carriers of CMV plus the relevant HLA were identified by cumulative public TCR beta family frequency.

This clonotype originated in a human donor in good health (CMV status not recorded). Some clones in this sample may be carry-over from other donors' samples. The rearrangement links TRBV30 to TRBJ2-7; tentative D call: TRBD1 (5 bases). Material for sequencing was PBMCs. CDR3 sequence reads: CAWSVQGEQYF. The CDR3 nucleotides read TGTGCCTGGAGTGTCCAGGGAGAGCAGTACTTC.